This T cell receptor beta chain was retrieved from a study of blood T cell repertoires in COVID-19. Study as a whole: The cDNA or gDNA used as material had been derived from T cells, B-cell-depleted T cells, or PBMCs.

This clone was picked up one time. Sequencing was performed with immunoSEQ multiplex PCR; in TCRdb, only in-frame clones are kept and a portion is missing. The table includes around 340,000 clones, 65% to 90% detected once. The sequenced material came from PBMCs or T cells enriched from blood (not recorded which). The TCR sequence derives from a woman aged 40 to 50 with acute COVID-19.

CDR3 bases: TGTGCCAGCAGCCCCCACTTTTTCGGGTATGGCTACACCTTC. Protein sequence: CASSPHFFGYGYTF. The chain recombines TRBV14 with TRBJ1-2; D unclear. CDR3 length equals 14 residues. Trimming shortened V by 4 bases and J by 5 bases, and 14 bases separated the two germline ends. The germline V gene encodes CDR1 SGHDN and CDR2 FVKESK.